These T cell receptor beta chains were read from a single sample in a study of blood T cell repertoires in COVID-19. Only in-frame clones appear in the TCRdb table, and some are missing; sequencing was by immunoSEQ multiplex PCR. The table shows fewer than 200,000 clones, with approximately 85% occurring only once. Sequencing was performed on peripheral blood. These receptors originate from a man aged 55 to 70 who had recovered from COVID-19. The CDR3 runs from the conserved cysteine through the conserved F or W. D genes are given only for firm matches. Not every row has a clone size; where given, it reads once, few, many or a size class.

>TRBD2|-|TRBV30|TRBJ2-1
CAWSALAVLGDEQFF
TGTGCCTGGAGTGCACTAGCGGTCCTCGGGGATGAGCAGTTCTTC
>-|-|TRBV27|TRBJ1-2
CASSTGSPPSHFNYGYTF
TGTGCCAGCAGTACGGGGTCTCCCCCTAGCCACTTTAACTATGGCTACACCTTC
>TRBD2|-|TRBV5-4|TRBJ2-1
CASSSGGGISNYHEQFF
TGTGCCAGCAGCTCGGGGGGAGGGATCTCCAACTACCATGAGCAGTTCTTC
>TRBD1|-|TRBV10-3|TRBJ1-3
CATRTGEAGNTIYF
TGTGCCACTCGGACAGGGGAGGCTGGAAACACCATATATTTT
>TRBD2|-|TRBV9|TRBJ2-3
CASSATPLAGAADTQYF
TGTGCCAGCAGCGCCACTCCCCTAGCGGGGGCCGCAGATACGCAGTATTTT
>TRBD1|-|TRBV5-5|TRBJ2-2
CASSPYRGLGGELFF
TGTGCCAGCAGCCCTTATAGGGGGCTCGGCGGGGAGCTGTTTTTT
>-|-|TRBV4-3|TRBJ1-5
CASSQDTGRSGNQPQHF
TGCGCCAGCAGCCAAGATACGGGGAGGTCGGGCAATCAGCCCCAGCATTTT
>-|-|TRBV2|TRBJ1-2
CASSAPGRSGGLGGYTF
TGTGCCAGCAGCGCCCCGGGGAGGTCTGGGGGATTGGGCGGCTACACCTTC
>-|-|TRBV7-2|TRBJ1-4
CASSLDQAHEKLFF
TGTGCCAGCAGCTTAGATCAGGCCCATGAAAAACTGTTTTTT
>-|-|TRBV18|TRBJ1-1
CASSQTGNTEAFF
TGTGCCAGCTCTCAAACAGGGAACACTGAAGCTTTCTTT
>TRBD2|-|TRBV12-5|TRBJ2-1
CASGSLAGGNSYNEQFF
TGTGCTAGTGGTTCCTTAGCGGGGGGCAATAGTTACAATGAGCAGTTCTTC
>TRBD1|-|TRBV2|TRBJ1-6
CARGQGYRSPLHF
TGTGCCAGGGGACAGGGATATCGGTCACCCCTCCACTTT
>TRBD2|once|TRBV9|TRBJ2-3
CASSSGRGSGTDTQYF
TGTGCCAGCAGCTCGGGGAGGGGATCTGGCACAGATACGCAGTATTTT
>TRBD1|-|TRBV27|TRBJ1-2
CASSYSGGHYGYTF
TGTGCCAGCAGCTACTCAGGGGGCCACTATGGCTACACCTTC
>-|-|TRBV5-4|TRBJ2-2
CASSGGEPGMFF
TGTGCCAGCAGCGGAGGGGAGCCAGGGATGTTTTTT
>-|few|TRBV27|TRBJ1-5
CASSSATADQPQHF
TGTGCCAGCAGTTCAGCGACGGCTGATCAGCCCCAGCATTTT
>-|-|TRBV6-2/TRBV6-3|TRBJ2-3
CASSYSWLASTDTQYF
TGTGCCAGCAGTTACTCGTGGCTAGCGAGCACAGATACGCAGTATTTT